Here is one T cell receptor (beta chain) with its context. The antigen it recognizes is unknown. There are no base qualities to consult, and no much larger clone falls within one base. The cysteine opens and the phenylalanine closes a CDR3 of 15 amino acids. CDR3 DNA only is kept here, 45 bases in frame from base 1. The germline V gene (reference sequence) gives CDR1 as DFQATT and CDR2 as SNEGSKA. V lost 1 base and J lost 7 bases; the stretch between them is 17 bases long. The roughly 39 donors, aged about 6 to 95 years, were systemically healthy Caucasian individuals from Russia. Approximately 11 milliliters of peripheral blood were drawn from each donor into EDTA-treated Vacutainer tubes. PBMCs were isolated by Ficoll-Paque density-gradient centrifugation, with at least 6 million obtained per sample. Total RNA, at least 6 micrograms per sample, was extracted from PBMCs with Trizol reagent. The percentages of naive CD45RAhigh/CD27high T cells were determined by flow cytometry on a PBMC aliquot from every donor.

This specimen comes from a study of blood T cells in healthy people across ages (dated by TCRdb to between 2015 and 2017). With respect to the entire study: In model experiments, roughly one uniquely barcoded TCR beta cDNA molecule per two T cells was captured by template switching. Using deep sequencing normalized with unique cDNA molecular identifiers, the study measured how TCR beta repertoire diversity changes with age. Donors were grouped into four age groups: young (average approximately 15 years), middle-aged (39), aged (approximately 58) and long-lived (about 82). The study analyzed two additional independent replicas of 1 million unique cDNA reads from the same blood draw for two donors, one aged 18 to 30 and one aged 80 or older.

To prepare the library, 5' RACE was applied. Instrument on record: Illumina HiSeq 2500. A second PCR of about 6 to 11 cycles was run with a J-beta primer mix and a sample-barcoded 5' primer. A template-switch 5' adaptor carrying 12 random nucleotides introduced a unique molecular identifier onto each TCR beta cDNA molecule. Each sample yielded at least 2.5 million CDR3-containing paired-end reads. The Mint cDNA synthesis kit, primed by a TRBC-specific oligonucleotide, was used to synthesize first-strand cDNA from all RNA. Following uracil-DNA glycosylase treatment, all cDNA underwent a first 18-cycle PCR with the universal primers M1SS and BC2_uni_R. The authors' pipeline ran thus. Normalization of each sample was performed by random selection of 1 million high-quality reads, each carrying a distinct molecular identifier. Reads with shared molecular identifiers were discarded instead of being binned into consensus sequences. MiTCR, with a Q25 quality threshold and the strictest error-elimination algorithm, was used for CDR3 identification, clonotype clustering and error correction. Lower-bound total TCR beta diversity was estimated with a nonparametric unseen species model using Euler transformation. TCRdb reworked the public reads: Q25 trimming with fastp, MiXCR clone assembly, productive beta chains retained. Every CDR3 protein is listed once, alongside the most common genes and DNA of its rows. These V and J calls are TCRdb output, not the study's own analysis. Here the sample has about 930,000 distinct CDR3 sequences; 25% to 35% occur a single time. Together, the top ten hold roughly 10% of the sample.

General findings and caveats noted by the study authors: A strong correlation was found between observed TCR beta diversity and the percentage of naive T cells measured by flow cytometry. Because donor CMV infection status was unknown, age-related changes in expanded clonotypes were potentially confounded. Bulk unsorted PBMC profiling prevented conclusive comparison of naive and antigen-experienced compartments. The long-lived group showed more naive CD4+ T cells, fewer expanded clones and increased TCR diversity than the aged group, suggesting age selection. Estimates of total diversity based on one million sequenced T cells were considered lower bounds and underestimates. Observed TCR beta diversity per million T cells fell roughly linearly with age, and a significant reduction was already apparent by age around 39.

The data were also submitted as part of a second study, on T cells of mothers and their children. As the second paper documents: The donors were nine systemically healthy Caucasian individuals, made up of three mothers and their six children. cDNA synthesis consumed the entire amount of extracted RNA, loaded at 1.5 ug RNA in each 15 ul reaction. In the second PCR, the M1S primer added sample barcodes and 2-4 random nucleotides. Over 9 million TCR beta CDR3 reads were obtained for each mother, and 2.7 million or so reads were obtained for each child. TCR recombination output is similarly shaped by thymic selection in related and unrelated pairs, with a minor effect exerted by inherited differences. Normalized repertoire overlap was always found to be slightly, but never significantly, higher in related mother-child pairs than in unrelated mother-child pairs. Persistent microchimeric T cell clones were not detected, at a sensitivity of approximately 98 clones per million clonotypes. Deep NGS was used in the study to compare the TCR beta repertoires of mothers and children and to look for features that separate related mother-child pairs from unrelated individuals. On average, the children were about 10 +/- 4 years old, while the mothers were around 42 +/- 4 years old. Libraries were sequenced on Illumina HiSeq 2000 with 100+100 nt paired-end reads after adapter ligation with NEBNext reagents. Mother and child libraries were prepared a month apart and sequenced in separate runs to prevent cross-contamination. For each donor, between about 450,000 and 2,300,000 distinct TCR beta clonotypes were identified. Naive TCR beta clonotypes were estimated from low-frequency clonotypes matched to each donor's FACS-determined naive share, without sorting.

The chain joins TRBV20-1 to TRBJ1-5; the D gene assignment is ambiguous. The receptor was isolated from a woman aged 40 to 55 in good health. Input material: blood. The CDR3 corresponds to CSARAPTTLGQPQHF. The bases read TGCAGTGCTAGAGCCCCCACGACCCTGGGGCAGCCCCAGCATTTT.